This T cell receptor (beta chain) was observed in a study of T cell changes during pregnancy in multiple sclerosis. Unmatched junction bases numbered 3, after V lost 4 bases and J lost 3 bases. This CDR3 has 15 amino acids. The V gene's germline CDR1 is SGDLS and CDR2 YYNGEE. Libraries were prepared by immunoSEQ multiplex PCR; TCRdb keeps only in-frame clonotypes and omits some of them. The table shows about 30,000 clones, with about 91% occurring only once. The sequence came from a female donor in good health, enrolled as a control in a pregnancy study. The chain joins TRBV9 to TRBJ2-3, with 12 bases matching TRBD2. The sample here was peripheral blood, taken in the first trimester of pregnancy. The CDR3 DNA is TGTGCCAGCAGCCCCGGACTAGCGGGGACAGATACGCAGTATTTT. The encoded protein is CASSPGLAGTDTQYF.